The 9 T cell receptor beta chains given below trace back to one sample, sequenced in a study of technical replicates of blood from a handful of donors. TCRdb keeps only in-frame clones here, not all; method: immunoSEQ multiplex PCR. Of about 83,000 clones in the sample, roughly 92% were seen once. Material: T cells isolated from PBMCs. The origin of the receptors is a human donor in good health.

In this sample, this clone turned up a few times. This rearrangement joins TRBV7-2 to TRBJ1-5; the D is unclear. Germline loops: CDR1 SGHTA, CDR2 FQGNSA. CDR3 length equals 13 residues. With 3 bases removed from V and 6 bases from J, the gap between germline ends came to 9 bases. The CDR3 loop is CASSLNQVQPQHF. Here the CDR3 DNA reads TGTGCCAGCAGCTTGAATCAGGTTCAGCCCCAGCATTTT.

This clone showed up just once. CDR3 sequence (DNA): TGTGCCAGCAGTGAGTCAGAACTAGCGGTTGGGAACAATGAGCAGTTCTTC. Protein product: CASSESELAVGNNEQFF. The chain employs TRBV6-4 and TRBJ2-1; TRBD2 aligns across 8 bases. V lost 3 bases and J lost 5; bases outside the gene matches: 12. Germline V gene lookup returns CDR1 MRHNA and CDR2 SNTAGT. The CDR3 runs to 17 residues.

This chain links TRBV6-5 with TRBJ2-7; tentatively, D is TRBD2 (6 bases). The germline V and J ends were trimmed by 4 bases and 0 bases, with 13 bases remaining between them. Per germline, CDR1 MNHEY and CDR2 SVGAGI. The CDR3 is made up of 15 amino acids. The CDR3 DNA reads as TGTGCCAGCAGTTCCAAAGCGGGCCTCTCCTACGAGCAGTACTTC. It codes for CASSSKAGLSYEQYF.

The count of this clone is one. This rearrangement joins TRBV9 to TRBJ2-3, with a possible D match to TRBD2 (6 bases). The CDR3 contains 15 residues. V lost 1 base to trimming and J lost 2 bases, with 11 bases between them. Germline assignment: CDR1 SGDLS and CDR2 YYNGEE. CDR3 DNA sequence: TGTGCCAGCAGCGTATACGGGGGATCCACAGATACGCAGTATTTT. Amino acids: CASSVYGGSTDTQYF.

The rearrangement joins TRBV5-6 to TRBJ2-7, with D possibly being TRBD1 (5 bases). The CDR3 has 15 residues. The V gene lost 2 bases and the J gene lost 6 bases, with 18 bases spanning the gap. Germline V lookup: CDR1 SGHDT, CDR2 YYEEEE. CDR3 nucleotide sequence: TGTGCCAGCAGCTTCGCGACAGCCTATTTGGGCGAGCAGTACTTC. Translating it yields CASSFATAYLGEQYF. The variable domain in full, with the rest retrieved from reference TRBV5-6 and TRBJ2-7, is DAGVTQSPTHLIKTRGQQVTLRCSPKSGHDTVSWYQQALGQGPQFIFQYYEEEERQRGNFPDRFSGHQFPNYSSELNVNALLLGDSALYLCASSFATAYLGEQYFGPGTRLTVT.

The V and J genes are TRBV18 and TRBJ2-7; no firm D call. Germline V gene lookup returns CDR1 KGHSH and CDR2 LQKENI. V was clipped by 3 bases and J by 2 bases, with 8 bases between them. This CDR3 is 13 amino acids long. Here the CDR3 reads CASSPVTTYEQYF. The CDR3 nucleotides are TGTGCCAGCTCACCGGTCACTACCTACGAGCAGTACTTC.

The rearrangement links TRBV5-1 to TRBJ2-5; TRBD2 agrees at 8 bases. Per germline, CDR1 SGHRS and CDR2 YFSETQ. The CDR3 totals 14 residues. Trimming at V came to 9 bases and at J to 4 bases, leaving 11 bases not matched to a gene. This CDR3 is CATSERAGAETQYF. The DNA of the CDR3 is TGCGCCACCTCCGAGAGAGCGGGGGCAGAGACCCAGTACTTC.

The chain links TRBV7-2 to TRBJ1-1, with D possibly being TRBD1 (6 bases). CDR1 and CDR2 (germline): SGHTA, FQGNSA. V was cut by 2 bases and J by 3 bases, with 16 bases left in between. There are 16 residues in the CDR3. CDR3 residues: CASSLRVGGPDTEAFF. The CDR3 bases are TGTGCCAGCAGCTTACGCGTCGGGGGGCCGGACACTGAAGCTTTCTTT. Combining the CDR3 with reference TRBV7-2 and TRBJ1-1 gives the whole variable domain GAGVSQSPSNKVTEKGKDVELRCDPISGHTALYWYRQSLGQGLEFLIYFQGNSAPDKSGLPSDRFSAERTGGSVSTLTIQRTQQEDSAVYLCASSLRVGGPDTEAFFGQGTRLTVV.

The genes are TRBV28 and TRBJ2-7; D gene ambiguous. The CDR3 is 14 amino acids. V was cut by 8 bases and J by 9 bases, with 23 bases left in between. Germline V CDR1 and CDR2: MDHEN, SYDVKM. In DNA form, the CDR3 reads TGTGCCAGCTCCCAACCCGGCCCGCAGGCCGCGCAGTACTTC. Encoded protein: CASSQPGPQAAQYF. The full variable domain, in which reference TRBV28 and TRBJ2-7 provide the parts outside the CDR3, is DVKVTQSSRYLVKRTGEKVFLECVQDMDHENMFWYRQDPGLGLRLIYFSYDVKMKEKGDIPEGYSVSREKKERFSLILESASTNQTSMYLCASSQPGPQAAQYFGPGTRLTVT.